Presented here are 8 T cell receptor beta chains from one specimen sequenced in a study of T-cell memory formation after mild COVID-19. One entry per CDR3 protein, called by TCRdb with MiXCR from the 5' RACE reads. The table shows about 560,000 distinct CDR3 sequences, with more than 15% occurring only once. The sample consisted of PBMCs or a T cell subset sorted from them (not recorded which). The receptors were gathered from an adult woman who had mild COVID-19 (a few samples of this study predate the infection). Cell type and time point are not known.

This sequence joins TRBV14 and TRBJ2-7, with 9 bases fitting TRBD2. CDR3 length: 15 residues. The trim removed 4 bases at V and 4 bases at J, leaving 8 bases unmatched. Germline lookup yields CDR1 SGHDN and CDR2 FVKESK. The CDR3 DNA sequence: TGTGCCAGCAGCCCTATAGCGGGAGTGGGGTACGAGCAGTACTTC. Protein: CASSPIAGVGYEQYF.

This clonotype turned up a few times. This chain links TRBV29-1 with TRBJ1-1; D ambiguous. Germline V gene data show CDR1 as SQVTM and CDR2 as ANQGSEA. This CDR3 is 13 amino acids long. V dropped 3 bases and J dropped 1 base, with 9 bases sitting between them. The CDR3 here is CSVEAGGNTEAFF. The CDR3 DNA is TGCAGCGTTGAGGCAGGAGGGAACACTGAAGCTTTCTTT.

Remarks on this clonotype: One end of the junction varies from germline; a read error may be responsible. The CDR3: CASSSTSGVEETQYF. CDR3 DNA sequence: TGTGCTAGCAGCTCGACTAGCGGGGTTGAGGAGACCCAGTACTTC. The chain has TRBV7-7 and TRBJ2-5, with 11 positions matching TRBD2. The CDR3 extends over 15 amino acids. Germline assignment: CDR1 SSHAT and CDR2 FNYEAQ (reference sequence).

As DNA, the CDR3 is TGTGCCAGCAGCTCCGGCTGGGGGACCCAAGAGACCCAGTACTTC. It translates to CASSSGWGTQETQYF. The J gene is TRBJ2-5, the V gene TRBV7-8; TRBD1 or TRBD2 may be the D gene (5 bases each). The germline V gene has CDR1 SGHVS and CDR2 FQNEAQ. V was pared by 4 bases and J by 1 base, with 13 bases between. This CDR3 is 15 amino acids long.

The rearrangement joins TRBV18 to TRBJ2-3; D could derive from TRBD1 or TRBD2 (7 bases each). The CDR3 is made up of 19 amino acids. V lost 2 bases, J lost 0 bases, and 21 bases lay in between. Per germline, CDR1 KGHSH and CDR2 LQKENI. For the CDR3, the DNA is TGTGCCAGCTCACCAAGGGGGCTTAGCGGGCCGGACAGCACAGATACGCAGTATTTT. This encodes CASSPRGLSGPDSTDTQYF.

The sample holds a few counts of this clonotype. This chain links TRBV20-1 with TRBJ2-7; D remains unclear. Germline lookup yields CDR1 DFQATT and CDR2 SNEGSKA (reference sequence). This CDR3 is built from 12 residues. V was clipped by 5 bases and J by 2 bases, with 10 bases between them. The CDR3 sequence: CSAPFFTYEQYF. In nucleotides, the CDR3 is TGCAGTGCTCCCTTCTTCACCTACGAGCAGTACTTC.

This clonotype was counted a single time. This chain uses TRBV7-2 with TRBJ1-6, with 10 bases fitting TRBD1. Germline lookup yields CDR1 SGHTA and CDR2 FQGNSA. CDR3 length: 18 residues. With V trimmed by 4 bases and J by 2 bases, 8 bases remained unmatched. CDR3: CASSSATGTGAYNSPLHF. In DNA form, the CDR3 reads TGTGCCAGCAGCTCAGCCACCGGGACAGGGGCCTATAATTCACCCCTCCACTTT.

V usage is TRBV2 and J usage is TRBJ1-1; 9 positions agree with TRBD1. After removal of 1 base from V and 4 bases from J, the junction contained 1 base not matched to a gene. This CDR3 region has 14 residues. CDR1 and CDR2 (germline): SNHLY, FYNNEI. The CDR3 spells CASSEGTGVTEAFF. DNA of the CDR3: TGTGCCAGCAGTGAAGGGACAGGGGTCACTGAAGCTTTCTTT.